The following is a TCR beta chain sequence with its context. Participants came from some 23 US areas, aged about 18 to 89 years. These data belong to a study of blood T cell repertoires in COVID-19. Authors' processing steps: Counts of nucleated cells, estimated from reference gene primer amplification, were obtained. Measured with immunoSEQ multiplex PCR; TCRdb has only the in-frame clones, and not every one. V, J and clone size are taken as reported in that table, and D and trimming were inferred from the DNA itself. The repertoire includes a few hundred thousand clones, roughly 85% of them detected once, and roughly 2.2% sits in the top ten. Germline V gene sequence: CDR1 MNHEY, CDR2 SVGAGI. The CDR3 sequence is 13 residues long. V was cut by 7 bases and J by 3 bases, with 10 bases left in between.

The V gene is TRBV6-5, the J gene TRBJ1-5; D call uncertain. The sample was PBMCs or T cells enriched from blood (not recorded which). The clonotype comes from a man under 40 who had recovered from COVID-19. In nucleotides, the CDR3 is TGTGCCAGCACGGGAGACCCCAATCAGCCCCAGCATTTT. Its translation is CASTGDPNQPQHF.